Detailed here is one T cell receptor beta chain. In the source study's methods: For nucleated cells, counts were estimated from reference gene primer amplification. Data came from immunoSEQ multiplex PCR; TCRdb stores just in-frame clones and leaves some out. The V and J calls and clone size were taken over from that table, and D and trimming were inferred from the DNA. The data show some 97,000 clones, about 77% seen once. The data were taken from a study of blood T cell repertoires in COVID-19. The junction had 8 bases not matched to a gene; V was cut back by 3 bases and J by 5 bases. The CDR3 is 16 amino acids. CDR1 and CDR2 (germline): KGHDR, SFDVKD.

This sequence was found in a man aged 65 to 79 with active or convalescent COVID-19. Input material: peripheral blood. This chain links TRBV24-1 with TRBJ2-7; 11 nucleotides align to TRBD2. In DNA, the CDR3 is TGTGCCACCAGTGATAGGGGGACTAGCGGTCTCCACGAGCAGTACTTC. Protein sequence: CATSDRGTSGLHEQYF.